This T cell receptor beta chain came from a study of response to subunit inactivated influenza vaccine. MiXCR, run by TCRdb on the RT-PCR reads, gives a single entry per CDR3 protein. Of some 540,000 distinct CDR3 sequences in the sample, 20% to 25% were seen once. V was clipped by 5 bases and J by 5 bases, with 14 bases between them. CDR1 SGHRS and CDR2 YFSETQ come from the germline V gene. The CDR3 spans 13 residues. Study conclusions and caveats: That few new T cells are recruited by each seasonal influenza vaccination was the authors' suggestion.

This clonotype was picked up a small number of times. Its antigen is undetermined. These same data were also listed under a study on T cells expressing NK-cell markers. That report adds: Beta-chain TCR cDNA was generated via 5'RACE template switching with UMIs. Eight donors were sequenced, seven testing HCMV-seropositive and one testing seronegative. Dominant NKG2C+ clonotypes were found to form roughly 1.0-7.5% of CD8+ T cells in five to seven donors.

This clonotype originated in a man between 45 and 60 years old who received an inactivated influenza vaccine. The specimen was CD4+ T cells sorted from PBMCs, collected 12 days after vaccination. The chain combines TRBV5-1 with TRBJ2-7, with D perhaps matching TRBD2 (6 bases). The CDR3 reads CASRTGTPHEQYF. The DNA of the CDR3 is TGCGCCAGCAGGACCGGGACTCCCCACGAGCAGTACTTC.